The source of this TCR beta chain is a study of blood T cell repertoires in COVID-19. Study as a whole: Acute and convalescent COVID-19 specimens originated in the United States, Italy and Spain. Sources were T cells, B-cell-depleted T cells, or PBMCs; the material itself was cDNA or gDNA.

Trimming removed 3 bases from V and 1 base from J, with 9 bases in between. From germline, CDR1 is ENHRY and CDR2 SYGVKD. The length of the CDR3 is 14 residues. As processed by the authors: Nucleated cell number was recorded as an estimate derived from reference gene primer amplification. Sequenced by immunoSEQ multiplex PCR; TCRdb stores in-frame clones only, minus some. V and J calls and clone size are given by that table; D and trimming were obtained from the DNA. The table records roughly 190,000 clones, roughly four fifths of them present only once. Sequences were obtained from peripheral blood. The TCR comes from a woman in her 50s with acute or convalescent COVID-19. The chain employs TRBV10-3 and TRBJ1-1; D remains unclear. DNA for the CDR3: TGTGCCATCAGTGACCGAACACCGAACACTGAAGCTTTCTTT. Translating gives CAISDRTPNTEAFF.